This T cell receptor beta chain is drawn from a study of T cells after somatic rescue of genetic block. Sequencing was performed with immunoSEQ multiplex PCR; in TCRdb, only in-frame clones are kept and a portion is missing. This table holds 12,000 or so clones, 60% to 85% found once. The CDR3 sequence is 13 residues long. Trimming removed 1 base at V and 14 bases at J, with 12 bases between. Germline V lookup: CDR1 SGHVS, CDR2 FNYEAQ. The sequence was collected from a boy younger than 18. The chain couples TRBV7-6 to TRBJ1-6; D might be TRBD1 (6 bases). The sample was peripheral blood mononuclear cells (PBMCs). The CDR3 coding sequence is TGTGCCAGCAGCTTAGGAGTCGGGGGCACCCTCCACTTT. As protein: CASSLGVGGTLHF.